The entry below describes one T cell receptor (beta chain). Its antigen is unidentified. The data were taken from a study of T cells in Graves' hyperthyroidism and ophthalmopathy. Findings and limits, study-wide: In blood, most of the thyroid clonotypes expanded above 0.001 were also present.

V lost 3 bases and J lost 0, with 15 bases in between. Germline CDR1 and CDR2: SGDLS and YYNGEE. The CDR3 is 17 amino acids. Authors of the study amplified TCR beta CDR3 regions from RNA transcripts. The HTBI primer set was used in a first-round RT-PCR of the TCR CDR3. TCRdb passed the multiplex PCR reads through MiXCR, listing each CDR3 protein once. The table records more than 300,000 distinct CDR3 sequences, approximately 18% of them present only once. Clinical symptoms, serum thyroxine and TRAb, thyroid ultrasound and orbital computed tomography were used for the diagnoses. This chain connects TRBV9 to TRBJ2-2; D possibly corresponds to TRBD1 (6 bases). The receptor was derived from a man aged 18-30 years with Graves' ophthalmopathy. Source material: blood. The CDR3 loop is CASSGKLRQANTGELFF. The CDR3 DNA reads TGTGCCAGCAGCGGAAAGCTTAGACAGGCGAACACCGGGGAGCTGTTTTTT.